The sequence of this T cell receptor beta chain was determined in a study of human T cells and chemical hapten exposure. Study-wide results and limits: Positively correlated with patch test score were the counts of PT1 expanded TCRs. Following DPC sensitization, TCRs present above 1 in 1000 frequency showed no change.

V shed 5 bases and J shed 3 bases, with 7 bases lying between them. Germline CDR1 SQVTM, CDR2 ANQGSEA. The CDR3 is made up of 11 amino acids. The library labeled individual cDNA molecules by adding unique molecular identifiers to them. Per the original data handling: A per-sample median of about 96,000 TCRs was observed, with a range of roughly 20,000 to 750,000. TCRdb ran MiXCR on the RACE reads and lists one entry per CDR3 protein. The V and J calls come from TCRdb's annotation, not from the publication. Of about 71,000 distinct CDR3 sequences listed, roughly 9.2% are singletons. At least ten counts were recorded for this clonotype. What it binds is not known. Noted time point: patch test 1, 2 weeks after DPC sensitization. Documented treatment: therapeutic diphenylcyclopropenone sensitization with weekly scalp DPC.

The TCR was taken from a woman aged 40 to 49 with alopecia areata. Some clones in this sample may be carry-over from other donors' samples. The sample consisted of whole blood, taken in connection with sensitization to the hapten diphenylcyclopropenone (DPC). The gene calls are TRBV29-1 and TRBJ2-5; the D gene is possibly TRBD2 (5 bases). CDR3 region: CSVRGEETQYF. The CDR3 region has the DNA TGCAGCGTTCGGGGAGAAGAGACCCAGTACTTC. Full variable domain (missing parts from reference TRBV29-1 and TRBJ2-5): SAVISQKPSRDICQRGTSLTIQCQVDSQVTMMFWYRQQPGQSLTLIATANQGSEATYESGFVIDKFPISRPNLTFSTLTVSNMSPEDSSIYLCSVRGEETQYFGPGTRLLVL.